This T cell receptor (beta chain) was identified during a study of cytotoxic CD8 clonotypes in ibrutinib-treated CLL. Study overall: Response samples followed a median approximately 13 months of treatment, range 6 to 36.

Points from the study as a whole: At ibrutinib response, clonality increased, and at progression it declined back toward baseline. Treatment saw public clonotypes, which were uncommon, either contract or stay stable.

Sequenced by immunoSEQ multiplex PCR; TCRdb stores in-frame clones only, minus some. The sample carries about 140,000 clones, about 80% recorded once. Germline loops: CDR1 SGHTA, CDR2 FQGNSA. The CDR3 spans 15 residues. The V end was cut by 5 bases, the J end by 2 bases, with 13 bases between. Worth noting for this clone: No antigen is known for it.

The TCR beta libraries used 2 to 2.5 micrograms of genomic DNA that came from cryopreserved PBMCs. This clonotype was obtained from a human donor with chronic lymphocytic leukemia. The V and J genes are TRBV7-2 and TRBJ2-1, with D perhaps TRBD1 (6 bases). The input for sequencing was PBMCs, taken after 12 months of ibrutinib treatment. The CDR3 sequence: CASSLGQGPYNEQFF. CDR3 in DNA: TGTGCCAGCAGCCTTGGCCAGGGGCCCTACAATGAGCAGTTCTTC.